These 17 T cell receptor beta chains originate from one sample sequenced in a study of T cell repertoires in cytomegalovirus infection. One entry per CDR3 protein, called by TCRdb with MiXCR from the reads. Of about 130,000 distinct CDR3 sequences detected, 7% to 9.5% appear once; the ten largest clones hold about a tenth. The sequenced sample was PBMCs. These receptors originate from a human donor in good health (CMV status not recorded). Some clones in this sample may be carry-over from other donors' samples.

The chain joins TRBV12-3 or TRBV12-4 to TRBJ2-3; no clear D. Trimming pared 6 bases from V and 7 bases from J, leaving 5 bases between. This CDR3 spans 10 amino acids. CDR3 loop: CASSQNTQYF. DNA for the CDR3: TGTGCCAGCAGCCAAAATACGCAGTATTTT.

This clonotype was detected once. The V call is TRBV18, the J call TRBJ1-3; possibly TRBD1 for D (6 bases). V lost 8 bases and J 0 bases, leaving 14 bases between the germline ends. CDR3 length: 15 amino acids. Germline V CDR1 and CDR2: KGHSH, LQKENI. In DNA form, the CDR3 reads TGTGCCAGCACGAGGCAGGGGAGCTCTGGAAACACCATATATTTT. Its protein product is CASTRQGSSGNTIYF.

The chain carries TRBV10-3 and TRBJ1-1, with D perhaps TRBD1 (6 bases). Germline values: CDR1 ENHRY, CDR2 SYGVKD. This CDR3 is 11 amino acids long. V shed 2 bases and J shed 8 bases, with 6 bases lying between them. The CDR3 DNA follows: TGTGCCATCAGTGAGGGGACAGAAGCTTTCTTT. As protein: CAISEGTEAFF.

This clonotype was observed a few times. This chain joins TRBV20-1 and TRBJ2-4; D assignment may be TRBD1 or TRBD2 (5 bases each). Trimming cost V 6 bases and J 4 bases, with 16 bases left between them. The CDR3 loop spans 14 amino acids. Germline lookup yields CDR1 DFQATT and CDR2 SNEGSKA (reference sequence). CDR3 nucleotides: TGCAGTGCCCCTCCCGGGGCGAAAAAAAACATTCAGTACTTC. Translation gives CSAPPGAKKNIQYF.

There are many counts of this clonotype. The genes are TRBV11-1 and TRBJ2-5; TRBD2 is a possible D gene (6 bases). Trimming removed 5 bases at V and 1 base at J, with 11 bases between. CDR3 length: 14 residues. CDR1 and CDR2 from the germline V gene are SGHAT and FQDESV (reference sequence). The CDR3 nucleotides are TGTGCCAGCAGCGGAAGGGACTCCCAAGAGACCCAGTACTTC. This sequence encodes CASSGRDSQETQYF.

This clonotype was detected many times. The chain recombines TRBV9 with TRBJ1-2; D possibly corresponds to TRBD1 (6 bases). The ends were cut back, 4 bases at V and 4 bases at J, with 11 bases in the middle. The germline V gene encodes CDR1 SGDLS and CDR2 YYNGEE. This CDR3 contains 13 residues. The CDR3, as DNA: TGTGCCAGCAGCACCGGGACATCCTATGGCTACACCTTC. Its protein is CASSTGTSYGYTF.

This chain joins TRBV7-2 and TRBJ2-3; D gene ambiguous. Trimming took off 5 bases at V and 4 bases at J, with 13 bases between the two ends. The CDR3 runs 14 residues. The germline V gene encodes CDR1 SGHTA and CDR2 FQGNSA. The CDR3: CASSPTYAADTQYF. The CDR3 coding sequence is TGTGCCAGCAGCCCGACCTACGCGGCAGATACGCAGTATTTT.

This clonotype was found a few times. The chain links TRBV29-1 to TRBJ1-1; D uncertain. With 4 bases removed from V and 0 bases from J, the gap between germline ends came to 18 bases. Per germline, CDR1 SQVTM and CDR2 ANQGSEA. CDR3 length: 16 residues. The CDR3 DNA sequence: TGCAGCGTTGTCAGCCCTCAGGCTCCCATGAACACTGAAGCTTTCTTT. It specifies CSVVSPQAPMNTEAFF.

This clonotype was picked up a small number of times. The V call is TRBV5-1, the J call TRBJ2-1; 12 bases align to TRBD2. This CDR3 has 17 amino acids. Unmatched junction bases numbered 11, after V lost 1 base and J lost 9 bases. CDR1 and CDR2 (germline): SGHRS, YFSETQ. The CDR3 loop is CASSLSPPSGGAREQFF. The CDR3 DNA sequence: TGCGCCAGCAGCTTGAGTCCTCCTAGCGGGGGGGCTCGTGAGCAGTTCTTC.

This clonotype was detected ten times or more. The DNA of the CDR3 is TGTGCCAGCAGCTTACCGAGGGACAGGTTACCGACTAGTGGCCTCACTGAAGCTTTCTTT. It is translated as CASSLPRDRLPTSGLTEAFF. The chain has TRBV7-2 and TRBJ1-1, with 8 bases identical to TRBD1. V gave up 2 bases and J gave up 4 bases; unmatched junction bases: 21. CDR3 length: 20 residues. The V gene's germline CDR1 is SGHTA and CDR2 FQGNSA.

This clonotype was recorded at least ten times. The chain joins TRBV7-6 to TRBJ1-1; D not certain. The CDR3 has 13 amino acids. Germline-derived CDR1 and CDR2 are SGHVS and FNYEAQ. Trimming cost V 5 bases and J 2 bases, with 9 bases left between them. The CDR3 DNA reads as TGTGCCAGCAGCCAAACAGAAAACACTGAAGCTTTCTTT. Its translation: CASSQTENTEAFF.

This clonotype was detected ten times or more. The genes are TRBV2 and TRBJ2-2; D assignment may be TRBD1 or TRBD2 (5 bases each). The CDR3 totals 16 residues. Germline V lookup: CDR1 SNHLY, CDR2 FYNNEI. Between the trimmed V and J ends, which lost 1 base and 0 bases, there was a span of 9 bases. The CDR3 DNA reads TGTGCCAGCAGTGAAGTGGGGGTGGCGAACACCGGGGAGCTGTTTTTT. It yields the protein CASSEVGVANTGELFF.

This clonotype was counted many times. The CDR3 bases are TGTGCCAGCAGGGAGAACACTGAAGCTTTCTTT. The encoded protein is CASRENTEAFF. The gene calls are TRBV11-1 and TRBJ1-1; unclear D gene. Germline-derived CDR1 and CDR2 are SGHAT and FQDESV (reference sequence). The CDR3 totals 11 residues. Trimming shortened V by 6 bases and J by 1 base, and 3 bases separated the two germline ends.

The DNA of the CDR3 is TGTGCCAGCGGATTGAACAGGGGTGCCAAAAACATTCAGTACTTC. Translated: CASGLNRGAKNIQYF. The chain joins TRBV2 to TRBJ2-4; 7 bases align to TRBD1. Germline-derived CDR1 and CDR2 are SNHLY and FYNNEI. J lost 1 base, V lost 8 bases, and 8 bases had no gene match. The CDR3 runs 15 residues.

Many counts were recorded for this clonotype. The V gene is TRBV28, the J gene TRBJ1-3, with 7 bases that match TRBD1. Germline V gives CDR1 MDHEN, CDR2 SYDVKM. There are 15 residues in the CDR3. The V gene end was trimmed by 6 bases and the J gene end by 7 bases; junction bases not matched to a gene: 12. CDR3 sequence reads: CASSNGQVRGNTIYF. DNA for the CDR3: TGTGCCAGCAGCAATGGACAGGTCCGCGGGAACACCATATATTTT.

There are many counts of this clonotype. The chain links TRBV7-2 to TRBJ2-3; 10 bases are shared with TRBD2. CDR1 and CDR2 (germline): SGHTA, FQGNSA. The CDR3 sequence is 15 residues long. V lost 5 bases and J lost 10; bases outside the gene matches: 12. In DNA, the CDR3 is TGTGCCAGCAGCCCCCTCCAAGCGGGGGGGTTGGCGCAGTATTTT. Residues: CASSPLQAGGLAQYF.

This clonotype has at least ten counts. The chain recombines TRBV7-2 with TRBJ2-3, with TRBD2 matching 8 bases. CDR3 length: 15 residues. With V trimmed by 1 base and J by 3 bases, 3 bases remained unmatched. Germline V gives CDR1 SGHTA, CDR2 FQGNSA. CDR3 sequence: CASSLGERGTDTQYF. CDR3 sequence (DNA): TGTGCCAGCAGCTTAGGAGAGCGGGGGACAGATACGCAGTATTTT.